The source of this T cell receptor (beta chain) is a study of blood T cell repertoires in COVID-19. Study summary: The analysed material was cDNA or gDNA that came from T cells, B-cell-depleted T cells, or PBMCs.

This clone came up a few times. Donors were grouped by their self-reported clinical history. Before being deemed recovered, Cohort 3 donors had two negative PCRs, clearance, or symptom resolution. Profiling relied on immunoSEQ multiplex PCR, and the TCRdb table lists in-frame clones only, not all of them. Of about 250,000 clones listed, 70% to 90% are singletons. This CDR3 has 16 amino acids. V shed 3 bases, J shed 5 bases, and the junction held 9 bases outside the gene matches. Germline loops: CDR1 SGHRS, CDR2 YFSETQ. The material sequenced was PBMCs or T cells enriched from blood (not recorded which). This chain links TRBV5-1 with TRBJ2-1, with 9 bases matching TRBD1. The origin of this receptor is a woman between 25 and 40 years old who had recovered from COVID-19. CDR3: CASSSAGTGWNNEQFF. The DNA of the CDR3 is TGCGCCAGCAGCTCCGCTGGGACAGGGTGGAACAATGAGCAGTTCTTC.